Shown below are 18 T cell receptor beta chains from a single sample sequenced in a study of blood T cells in healthy people across ages. The authors ran a second PCR of about 6 to 11 cycles using a sample-barcoded 5' primer and a J-beta primer mix. TCRdb ran MiXCR on the 5' RACE reads and lists one entry per CDR3 protein. The sample records under 2 million distinct CDR3 sequences, almost 35% being singletons. Sequencing used blood. Receptor source: a woman aged 25 to 39 in good health.

This chain joins TRBV20-1 and TRBJ2-1; 9 nucleotides agree with TRBD2. Trimming removed 0 bases from V and 4 bases from J; junction bases left unmatched: 10. There are 17 residues in the CDR3. Germline V CDR1 and CDR2: DFQATT, SNEGSKA (reference sequence). The CDR3 spells CSARDSGGGRPYNEQFF. The DNA for the CDR3 is TGCAGTGCTAGAGATAGCGGGGGAGGTCGGCCGTACAATGAGCAGTTCTTC.

V and J are TRBV12-3 or TRBV12-4 and TRBJ2-4; D is unclear. The J call is uncertain, as TRBJ2-7 better fits the DNA end. This CDR3 contains 12 residues. The CDR3 spells CASSFDSHEQYF. CDR3 DNA: TGTGCCAGCAGTTTTGATTCTCACGAGCAGTACTTC.

The chain links TRBV5-1 to TRBJ2-3; unclear D gene. The V end was cut by 0 bases, the J end by 0 bases, with 11 bases between. Germline loops: CDR1 SGHRS, CDR2 YFSETQ. The CDR3 sequence is 16 residues long. CDR3 sequence reads: CASSLEGYPSTDTQYF. CDR3 bases: TGCGCCAGCAGCTTGGAAGGTTACCCTAGCACAGATACGCAGTATTTT.

CDR3 in DNA: TGTGCCAGCAGTGAGAACAGGGGATTCCAAAACATTCAGTACTTC. Translation: CASSENRGFQNIQYF. The chain has TRBV6-1 and TRBJ2-4, with 7 positions matching TRBD1. Germline CDR1 is MNHNS and CDR2 is SASEGT. The CDR3 length is 15 residues. V dropped 3 bases and J dropped 5; count of bases not matched to a gene: 7.

This clonotype was picked up many times. The J gene is TRBJ2-7, the V gene TRBV4-1, with 7 bases aligning to TRBD2. The germline V gene encodes CDR1 MGHRA and CDR2 YSYEKL. Trimming took 4 bases from V and 3 from J; bases not matched to a gene: 9. The CDR3 loop spans 15 amino acids. The CDR3 DNA reads TGCGCCAGCAGCCCGACATCGGCTAGCGGCTACGAGCAGTACTTC. This codes for CASSPTSASGYEQYF.

The chain carries TRBV20-1 and TRBJ2-7, with 7 positions matching TRBD2. Germline V CDR1 and CDR2: DFQATT, SNEGSKA (reference sequence). V lost 3 bases, J lost 0 bases, and 2 bases stayed unmatched. The CDR3 covers 13 residues. The CDR3 region is CSARTSNSYEQYF. Here the CDR3 DNA reads TGCAGTGCTAGGACTAGCAACTCCTACGAGCAGTACTTC.

The chain carries TRBV20-1 and TRBJ1-2, with no clear D. The CDR3 sequence is 12 residues long. The V gene's germline CDR1 is DFQATT and CDR2 SNEGSKA (reference sequence). Trimming took 6 bases from V and 7 from J, leaving 15 bases between them. CDR3 region: CSALEGTGGYTF. For the CDR3, the DNA is TGCAGTGCCCTCGAAGGAACTGGTGGCTACACCTTC.

This clonotype has only a few counts. The chain is built from TRBV4-2 and TRBJ2-3, with 11 nucleotides matching TRBD2. The CDR3 contains 16 residues. Germline values: CDR1 LGHNA, CDR2 YNFKEQ. V trimming: 4 bases; J trimming: 6 bases; junction bases outside the gene matches: 9. CDR3: CASSPETSGRLDTQYF. The CDR3, as DNA: TGTGCCAGCAGCCCGGAAACTAGCGGGAGACTCGATACGCAGTATTTT.

The J gene is TRBJ2-7, the V gene TRBV11-1; TRBD1 matches at 7 bases. The CDR3 runs 15 residues. Germline CDR1 and CDR2: SGHAT and FQDESV (reference sequence). With 6 bases clipped from V and 1 base from J, the junction kept 9 bases outside the gene matches. The CDR3 DNA sequence: TGTGCCAGCAGTCTGACAGGGTATGGGTCCTACGAGCAGTACTTC. Amino acid sequence: CASSLTGYGSYEQYF.

This clonotype was seen a few times. V gene TRBV27 combines with J gene TRBJ2-7; D might be TRBD1 (6 bases). This CDR3 spans 15 amino acids. V was cut by 5 bases and J by 0 bases, with 14 bases left in between. Looked up from germline, CDR1 is MNHEY and CDR2 is SMNVEV (reference sequence). Here the CDR3 reads CASSAGTPSSYEQYF. The CDR3, as DNA: TGTGCCAGCAGTGCCGGGACACCGAGCTCCTACGAGCAGTACTTC.

The CDR3 protein is CASRMDLPYGYTF. The CDR3 DNA is TGCGCCAGCAGGATGGACCTTCCCTATGGCTACACCTTC. The chain employs TRBV5-1 and TRBJ1-2; D is ambiguous. This CDR3 is 13 amino acids long. Germline V lookup: CDR1 SGHRS, CDR2 YFSETQ. V shed 5 bases and J shed 4 bases, with 12 bases lying between them.

The rearrangement links TRBV6-1 to TRBJ1-6, with D maybe TRBD1 (6 bases). Germline V gene sequence: CDR1 MNHNS, CDR2 SASEGT. The V gene lost 4 bases and the J gene lost 8 bases, with 12 bases spanning the gap. The CDR3 sequence is 14 residues long. The DNA of the CDR3 is TGTGCCAGCAGTGCGCGGACAGATTATTCACCCCTCCACTTT. Protein product: CASSARTDYSPLHF.

The DNA for the CDR3 is TGTGCCAGCAGCTTAGGGGTTAGCGATCTAGCCAAAAACATTCAGTACTTC. Translating gives CASSLGVSDLAKNIQYF. The chain couples TRBV7-9 to TRBJ2-4; D perhaps matches TRBD2 (5 bases). V lost 1 base and J 0 bases, leaving 13 bases between the germline ends. The CDR3 is made up of 17 amino acids. In germline, CDR1 is SEHNR, CDR2 FQNEAQ (reference sequence).

The chain links TRBV30 to TRBJ1-2, with 10 bases matching TRBD1. The length of the CDR3 is 18 residues. V trimming: 5 bases; J trimming: 6 bases; junction bases outside the gene matches: 21. Per germline, CDR1 GTSNPN and CDR2 SVGIG (reference sequence). CDR3 sequence: CAWGHPLGTGDPPDGYTF. CDR3 in DNA: TGTGCCTGGGGACACCCCCTGGGGACAGGGGACCCTCCAGATGGCTACACCTTC.

This clonotype has a handful of counts. The chain has TRBV7-3 and TRBJ2-1; D is possibly TRBD2 (6 bases). Deletions cut 2 bases from V and 6 bases from J, with 14 bases between. CDR3 length: 15 amino acids. Looked up from germline, CDR1 is SGHTA and CDR2 is FQGTGA. CDR3: CASSLSGAGSNEQFF. CDR3 DNA sequence: TGTGCCAGCAGCTTATCTGGCGCGGGGAGCAATGAGCAGTTCTTC.

The table lists this clonotype with a few counts. J is TRBJ1-5 and V is TRBV10-3, with D perhaps matching TRBD1 (6 bases). Germline lookup yields CDR1 ENHRY and CDR2 SYGVKD. The V and J ends lost 10 bases and 1 base respectively, with 11 bases between them. This CDR3 contains 13 residues. CDR3 loop: CATGQSSNQPQHF. For the CDR3, the DNA is TGTGCCACCGGACAGAGCAGCAATCAGCCCCAGCATTTT.

For this clonotype: A read error may produce the germline difference seen at one junction end. This sequence joins TRBV20-1 and TRBJ2-6; possibly TRBD1 or TRBD2 for D (5 bases each). The CDR3 is 17 amino acids. Germline V lookup: CDR1 DFQATT, CDR2 SNEGSKA (reference sequence). The CDR3 is CSARDHLSSSGANVPTF. The CDR3 nucleotides are TGCAGTGCTAGAGATCACCTCTCTAGCTCTGGGGCCAACGTCCCGACTTTC.

This clonotype has only a few counts. V gene TRBV29-1 combines with J gene TRBJ1-2, with 7 nucleotides matching TRBD1. The CDR3 has 13 amino acids. Trimming removed 4 bases from V and 4 bases from J; junction bases left unmatched: 6. The germline CDR1 and CDR2 sequences are SQVTM and ANQGSEA. The CDR3 here is CSVVGQDRYGYTF. The CDR3 DNA is TGCAGCGTTGTCGGACAGGACCGCTATGGCTACACCTTC.